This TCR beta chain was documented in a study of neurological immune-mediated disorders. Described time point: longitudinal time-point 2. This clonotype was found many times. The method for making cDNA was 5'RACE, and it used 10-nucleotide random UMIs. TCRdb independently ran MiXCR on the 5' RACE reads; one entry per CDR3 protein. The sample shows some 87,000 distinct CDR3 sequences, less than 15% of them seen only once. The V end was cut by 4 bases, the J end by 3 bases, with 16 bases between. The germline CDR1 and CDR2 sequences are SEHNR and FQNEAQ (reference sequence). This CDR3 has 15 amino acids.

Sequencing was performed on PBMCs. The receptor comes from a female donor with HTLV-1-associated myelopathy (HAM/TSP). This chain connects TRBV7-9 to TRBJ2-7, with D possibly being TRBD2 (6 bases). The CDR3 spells CASSSWGLGDYEQYF. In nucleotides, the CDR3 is TGTGCCAGCAGCTCTTGGGGACTCGGGGACTACGAGCAGTACTTC.